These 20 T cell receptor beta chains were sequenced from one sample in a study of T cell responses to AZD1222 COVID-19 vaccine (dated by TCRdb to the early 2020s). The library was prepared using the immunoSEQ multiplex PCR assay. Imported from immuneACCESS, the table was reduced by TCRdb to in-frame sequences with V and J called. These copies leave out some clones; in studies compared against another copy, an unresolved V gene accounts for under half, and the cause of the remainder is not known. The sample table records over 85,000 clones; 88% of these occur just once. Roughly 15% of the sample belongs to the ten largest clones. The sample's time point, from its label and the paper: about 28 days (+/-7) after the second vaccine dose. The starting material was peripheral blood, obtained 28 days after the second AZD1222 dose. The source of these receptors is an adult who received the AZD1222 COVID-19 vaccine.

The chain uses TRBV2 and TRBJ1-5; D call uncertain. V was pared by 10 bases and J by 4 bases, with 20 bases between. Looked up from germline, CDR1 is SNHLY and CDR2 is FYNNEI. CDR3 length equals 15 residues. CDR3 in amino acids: CANKKSGSLNQPQHF. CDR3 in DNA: TGTGCCAACAAAAAGTCGGGGAGCCTTAATCAGCCCCAGCATTTT. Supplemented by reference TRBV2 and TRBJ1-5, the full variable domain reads EPEVTQTPSHQVTQMGQEVILRCVPISNHLYFYWYRQILGQKVEFLVSFYNNEISEKSEIFDDQFSVERPDGSNFTLKIRSTKLEDSAMYFCANKKSGSLNQPQHFGDGTRLSIL.

This CDR3 is CASSPTGSPWGYTF. CDR3 bases: TGTGCCAGCAGTCCAACGGGGTCTCCGTGGGGCTACACCTTC. The chain uses TRBV2 and TRBJ1-2; the D is unclear. Trimming removed 5 bases at V and 8 bases at J, with 18 bases between. CDR1 is SNHLY, CDR2 FYNNEI, per germline. The CDR3 contains 14 residues.

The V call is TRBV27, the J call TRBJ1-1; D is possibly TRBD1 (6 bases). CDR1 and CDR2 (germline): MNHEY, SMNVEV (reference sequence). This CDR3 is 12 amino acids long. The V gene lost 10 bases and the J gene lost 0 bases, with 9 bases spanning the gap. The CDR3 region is CATGQLNTEAFF. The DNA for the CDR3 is TGTGCCACCGGACAGTTGAACACTGAAGCTTTCTTT.

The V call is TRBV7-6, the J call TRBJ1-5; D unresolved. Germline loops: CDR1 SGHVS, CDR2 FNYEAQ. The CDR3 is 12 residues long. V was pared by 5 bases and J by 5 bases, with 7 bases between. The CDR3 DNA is TGTGCCAGCAGCCCCGAAGATCAGCCCCAGCATTTT. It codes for CASSPEDQPQHF.

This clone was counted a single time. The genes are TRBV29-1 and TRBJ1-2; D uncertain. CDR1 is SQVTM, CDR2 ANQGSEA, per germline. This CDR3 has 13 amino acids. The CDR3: CSFLPEDSNGYTF. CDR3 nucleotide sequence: TGCAGTTTTCTCCCCGAGGACTCTAATGGCTACACCTTC.

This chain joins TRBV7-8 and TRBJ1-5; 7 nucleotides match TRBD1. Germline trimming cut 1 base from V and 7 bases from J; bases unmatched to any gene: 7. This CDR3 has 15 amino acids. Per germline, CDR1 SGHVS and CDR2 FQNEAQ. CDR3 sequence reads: CASSLDRGVRQPQHF. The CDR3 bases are TGTGCCAGCAGCTTAGACAGGGGAGTCCGGCAGCCCCAGCATTTT.

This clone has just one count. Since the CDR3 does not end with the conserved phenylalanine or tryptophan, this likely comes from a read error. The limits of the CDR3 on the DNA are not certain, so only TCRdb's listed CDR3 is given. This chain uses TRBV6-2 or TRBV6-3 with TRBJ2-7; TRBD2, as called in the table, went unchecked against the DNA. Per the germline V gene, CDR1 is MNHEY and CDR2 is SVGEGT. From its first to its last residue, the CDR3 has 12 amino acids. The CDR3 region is CASSYDGLAHFL.

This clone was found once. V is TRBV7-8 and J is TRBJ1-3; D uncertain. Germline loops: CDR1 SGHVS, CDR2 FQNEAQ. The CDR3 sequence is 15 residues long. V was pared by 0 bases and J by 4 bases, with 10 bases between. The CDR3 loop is CASSLAGGVGNTIYF. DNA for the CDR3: TGTGCCAGCAGCTTAGCTGGCGGGGTGGGAAACACCATATATTTT.

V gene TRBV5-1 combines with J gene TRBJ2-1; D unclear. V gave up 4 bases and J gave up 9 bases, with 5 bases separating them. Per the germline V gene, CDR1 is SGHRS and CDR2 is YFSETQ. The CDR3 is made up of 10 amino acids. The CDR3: CASSGVEQFF. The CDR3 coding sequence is TGCGCCAGCAGCGGTGTTGAGCAGTTCTTC.

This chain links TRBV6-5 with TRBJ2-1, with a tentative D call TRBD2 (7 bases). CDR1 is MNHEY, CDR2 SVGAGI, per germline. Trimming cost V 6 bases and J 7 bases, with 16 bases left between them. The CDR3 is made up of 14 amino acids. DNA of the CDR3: TGTGCCAGCAGGGGGGCGGGAGTGCGGAATGAGCAGTTCTTC. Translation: CASRGAGVRNEQFF.

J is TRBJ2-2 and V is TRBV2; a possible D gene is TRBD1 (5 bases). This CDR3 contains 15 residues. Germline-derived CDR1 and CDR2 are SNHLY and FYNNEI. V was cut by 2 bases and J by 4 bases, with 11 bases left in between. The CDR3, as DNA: TGTGCCAGCAGTGAAACAGGTTTGCCCACCGGGGAGCTGTTTTTT. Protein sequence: CASSETGLPTGELFF.

The CDR3 DNA follows: TGCGCCAGCAGGCTAAACACAGAAACTAACTATGGCTACACCTTC. It specifies CASRLNTETNYGYTF. The rearrangement uses TRBV5-1 and TRBJ1-2; D not certain. V was shortened by 5 bases and J by 0 bases, with 14 bases between the two germline ends. CDR1 and CDR2 (germline): SGHRS, YFSETQ. The CDR3 runs to 15 residues.

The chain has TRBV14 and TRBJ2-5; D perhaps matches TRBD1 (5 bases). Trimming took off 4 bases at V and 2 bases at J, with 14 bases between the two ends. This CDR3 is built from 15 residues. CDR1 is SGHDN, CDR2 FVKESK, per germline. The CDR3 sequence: CASSLLQGTQETQYF. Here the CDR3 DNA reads TGTGCCAGCAGCCTTCTCCAGGGAACACAAGAGACCCAGTACTTC.

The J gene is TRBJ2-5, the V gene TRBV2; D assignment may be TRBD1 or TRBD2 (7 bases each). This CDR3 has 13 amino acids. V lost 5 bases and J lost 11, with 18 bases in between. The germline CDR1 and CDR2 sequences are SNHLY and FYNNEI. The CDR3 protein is CASSLKSGGEQYF. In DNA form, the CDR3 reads TGTGCCAGCAGTTTAAAGTCAGGGGGGGAACAGTACTTC.

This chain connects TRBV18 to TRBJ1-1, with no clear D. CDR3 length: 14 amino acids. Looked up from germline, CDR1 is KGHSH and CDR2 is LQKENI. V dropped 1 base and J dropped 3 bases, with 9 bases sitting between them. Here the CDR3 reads CASSPRSGYTEAFF. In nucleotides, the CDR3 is TGTGCCAGCTCACCACGTTCAGGCTACACTGAAGCTTTCTTT.

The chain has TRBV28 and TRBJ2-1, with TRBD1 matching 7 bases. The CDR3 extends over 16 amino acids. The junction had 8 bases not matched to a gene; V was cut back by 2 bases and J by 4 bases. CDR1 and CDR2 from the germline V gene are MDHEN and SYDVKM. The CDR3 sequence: CASSLIGTVPYNEQFF. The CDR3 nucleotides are TGTGCCAGCAGTTTAATAGGGACAGTCCCTTACAATGAGCAGTTCTTC.

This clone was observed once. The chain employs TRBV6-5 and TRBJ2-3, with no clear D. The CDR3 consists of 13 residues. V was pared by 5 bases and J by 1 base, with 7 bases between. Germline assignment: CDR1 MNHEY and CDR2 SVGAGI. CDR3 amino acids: CASSIGRTDTQYF. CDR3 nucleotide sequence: TGTGCCAGCAGTATCGGACGCACAGATACGCAGTATTTT.

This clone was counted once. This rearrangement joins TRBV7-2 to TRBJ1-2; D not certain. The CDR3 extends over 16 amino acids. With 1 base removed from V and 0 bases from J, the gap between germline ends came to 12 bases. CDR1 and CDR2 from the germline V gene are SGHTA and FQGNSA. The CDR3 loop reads CASSLVSGVTNYGYTF. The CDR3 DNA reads TGTGCCAGCAGCTTAGTCAGTGGGGTTACTAACTATGGCTACACCTTC. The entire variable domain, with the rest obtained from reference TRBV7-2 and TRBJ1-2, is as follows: GAGVSQSPSNKVTEKGKDVELRCDPISGHTALYWYRQSLGQGLEFLIYFQGNSAPDKSGLPSDRFSAERTGGSVSTLTIQRTQQEDSAVYLCASSLVSGVTNYGYTFGSGTRLTVV.

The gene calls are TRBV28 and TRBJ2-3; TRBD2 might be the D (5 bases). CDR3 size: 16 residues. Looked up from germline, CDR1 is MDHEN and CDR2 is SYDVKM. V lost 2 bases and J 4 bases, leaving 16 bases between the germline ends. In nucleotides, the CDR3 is TGTGCCAGCAGTTTACTCACTAGAGCCCTGGCAGATACGCAGTATTTT. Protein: CASSLLTRALADTQYF.

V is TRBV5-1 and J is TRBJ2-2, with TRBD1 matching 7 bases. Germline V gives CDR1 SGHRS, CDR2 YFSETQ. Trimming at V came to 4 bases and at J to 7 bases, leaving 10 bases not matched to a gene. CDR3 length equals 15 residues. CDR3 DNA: TGCGCCAGCAGCGCCCTGGTAGGGGGCGACGGGGAGCTGTTTTTT. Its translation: CASSALVGGDGELFF.